These 28 T cell receptor beta chains share one sample of origin, sequenced in a study of cytomegalovirus exposure and HLA in healthy donors. Researchers ran the PCR with 60 Vbeta and 13 Jbeta primers. Only in-frame clones appear in the TCRdb table, and some are missing; sequencing was by immunoSEQ multiplex PCR. The sample holds 150,000 to 200,000 clones, around three quarters seen once. Sequencing input: PBMCs. The receptors were sampled from a woman between 40 and 50 years old in good health and CMV-seronegative.

The chain employs TRBV11-3 and TRBJ2-5; 13 bases line up with TRBD2. Germline CDR1 is SGHNT and CDR2 is YENEEA. With 5 bases clipped from V and 3 bases from J, the junction kept 6 bases outside the gene matches. This CDR3 has 16 residues. Here the CDR3 DNA reads TGTGCCAGCAGCGACAGGACTAGCGGGAGTAAAGAGACCCAGTACTTC. Its translation is CASSDRTSGSKETQYF.

This chain connects TRBV7-9 to TRBJ1-5; 7 nucleotides line up with TRBD1. The ends lost 3 bases at V and 4 bases at J; junction bases unmatched: 3. This CDR3 is built from 14 residues. Germline-derived CDR1 and CDR2 are SEHNR and FQNEAQ (reference sequence). In DNA form, the CDR3 reads TGTGCCAGCAGCTTGACAGGGAAGAATCAGCCCCAGCATTTT. Amino acid sequence: CASSLTGKNQPQHF.

CDR3 coding DNA: TGCGCCAGCAGCTCCGATGAGCAGTTCTTC. Amino acids: CASSSDEQFF. The J gene is TRBJ2-1, the V gene TRBV5-1; no clear D gene. The V gene's germline CDR1 is SGHRS and CDR2 YFSETQ. The V gene lost 3 bases and the J gene lost 8 bases, with 3 bases spanning the gap. This CDR3 spans 10 amino acids.

The chain couples TRBV5-4 to TRBJ2-1, with 8 bases lining up with TRBD2. The CDR3 runs to 15 residues. Looked up from germline, CDR1 is SGHNT and CDR2 is YYREEE (reference sequence). V lost 6 bases and J lost 6; bases outside the gene matches: 11. CDR3 nucleotide sequence: TGTGCCAGCAACCGGGAGGGCCCCACGGGCAATGAGCAGTTCTTC. The encoded protein is CASNREGPTGNEQFF.

The table lists this clone with a few counts. The chain joins TRBV28 to TRBJ2-1, with 8 bases lining up with TRBD2. The CDR3 has 17 amino acids. With V trimmed by 4 bases and J by 4 bases, 12 bases remained unmatched. The germline V gene encodes CDR1 MDHEN and CDR2 SYDVKM. The CDR3 region has the DNA TGTGCCAGCAGTTCACTCTCCAGCGGGAGCGGGTACAATGAGCAGTTCTTC. Translating it yields CASSSLSSGSGYNEQFF.

V and J are TRBV12-5 and TRBJ1-3, with 7 bases lining up with TRBD1. This CDR3 contains 16 residues. The ends lost 0 bases at V and 2 bases at J; junction bases unmatched: 4. Germline CDR1 is LGHNT and CDR2 is FRNRAP. The CDR3 here is CASGLVLDRAGNTIYF. In DNA form, the CDR3 reads TGTGCTAGTGGTTTGGTACTAGACAGGGCTGGAAACACCATATATTTT. The variable domain in full, completed from reference TRBV12-5 and TRBJ1-3, reads DARVTQTPRHKVTEMGQEVTMRCQPILGHNTVFWYRQTMMQGLELLAYFRNRAPLDDSGMPKDRFSAEMPDATLATLKIQPSEPRDSAVYFCASGLVLDRAGNTIYFGEGSWLTVV.

The gene calls are TRBV2 and TRBJ1-1; no clear D gene. V was clipped by 10 bases and J by 7 bases, with 19 bases between them. Germline-derived CDR1 and CDR2 are SNHLY and FYNNEI. This CDR3 is 13 amino acids long. CDR3 coding DNA: TGTGCCACCGGACTGACCGCCCTGAGTGAAGCTTTCTTT. Protein product: CATGLTALSEAFF.

The count of this clone is one. The rearrangement joins TRBV11-3 to TRBJ2-7, with 11 bases fitting TRBD2. J was trimmed by 4 bases and V by 1 base; bases with no gene match: 9. From germline, CDR1 is SGHNT and CDR2 YENEEA. There are 17 residues in the CDR3. CDR3 residues: CASSLASTGTSGYEQYF. The CDR3 region has the DNA TGTGCCAGCAGCTTAGCGAGCACCGGGACTAGCGGTTACGAGCAGTACTTC.

This clone was seen a single time. The V gene is TRBV4-1, the J gene TRBJ2-1, with 12 nucleotides matching TRBD2. Germline V gene data show CDR1 as MGHRA and CDR2 as YSYEKL. The CDR3 runs to 15 residues. The trim removed 4 bases at V and 9 bases at J, leaving 7 bases unmatched. The CDR3 coding sequence is TGCGCCAGCAGCCCCGGACTAGCGGGATGGGGTGAGCAGTTCTTC. This codes for CASSPGLAGWGEQFF.

The genes are TRBV2 and TRBJ2-1, with a possible D match to TRBD1 (5 bases). V was pared by 6 bases and J by 5 bases, with 11 bases between. The length of the CDR3 is 13 residues. The germline CDR1 and CDR2 sequences are SNHLY and FYNNEI. The CDR3 DNA follows: TGTGCCAGCAGGGCCAGGGCAGACAATGAGCAGTTCTTC. Its protein product is CASRARADNEQFF.

In its sample, this clone was seen once. This sequence joins TRBV5-1 and TRBJ1-2, with D unclear. Germline loops: CDR1 SGHRS, CDR2 YFSETQ. Trimming shortened V by 4 bases and J by 3 bases, and 10 bases separated the two germline ends. The length of the CDR3 is 13 residues. The CDR3 region is CASSTDGDYGYTF. In DNA, the CDR3 is TGCGCCAGCAGCACCGACGGGGACTATGGCTACACCTTC.

The chain carries TRBV29-1 and TRBJ1-4, with TRBD1 matching 7 bases. The V gene end was trimmed by 2 bases and the J gene end by 7 bases; junction bases not matched to a gene: 7. The CDR3 extends over 14 amino acids. Germline CDR1 SQVTM, CDR2 ANQGSEA. CDR3 bases: TGCAGCGTTGAATCACAGGGGATAGGTGAAAAACTGTTTTTT. It specifies CSVESQGIGEKLFF.

There are many counts of this clone. V gene TRBV5-6 combines with J gene TRBJ2-3; 14 bases match TRBD2. The ends lost 4 bases at V and 4 bases at J; junction bases unmatched: 11. The CDR3 has 18 residues. From germline, CDR1 is SGHDT and CDR2 YYEEEE. CDR3 residues: CASSMTSGRVGVSDTQYF. As DNA, the CDR3 is TGTGCCAGCAGCATGACTAGCGGGAGGGTCGGAGTATCAGATACGCAGTATTTT. Using reference TRBV5-6 and TRBJ2-3 for the parts outside the CDR3, the full variable domain is DAGVTQSPTHLIKTRGQQVTLRCSPKSGHDTVSWYQQALGQGPQFIFQYYEEEERQRGNFPDRFSGHQFPNYSSELNVNALLLGDSALYLCASSMTSGRVGVSDTQYFGPGTRLTVL.

This sequence joins TRBV30 and TRBJ1-1; D may be TRBD1 (5 bases). Germline lookup yields CDR1 GTSNPN and CDR2 SVGIG (reference sequence). This CDR3 is 14 amino acids long. V shed 2 bases and J shed 4 bases, with 14 bases lying between them. CDR3 in amino acids: CAWSPDSSLTEAFF. CDR3 nucleotide sequence: TGTGCCTGGAGTCCTGACAGTTCCCTCACTGAAGCTTTCTTT.

The chain recombines TRBV7-8 with TRBJ2-3, with TRBD2 matching over 14 bases. The V segment lost 6 bases and the J segment 3 bases; nucleotides outside the gene matches: 5. The CDR3 sequence is 16 residues long. CDR1 SGHVS and CDR2 FQNEAQ come from the germline V gene. The CDR3 loop reads CASRLGTSGSTDTQYF. The CDR3 nucleotides read TGTGCCAGCAGACTAGGGACTAGCGGGAGTACAGATACGCAGTATTTT.

The CDR3 coding sequence is TGTGCCAGTAGCGGGAGGACGGGGGAGACCCAGTACTTC. This encodes CASSGRTGETQYF. The V call is TRBV19, the J call TRBJ2-5; 7 positions match TRBD2. The germline CDR1 and CDR2 sequences are LNHDA and SQIVND (reference sequence). Trimming removed 6 bases from V and 5 bases from J; junction bases left unmatched: 6. There are 13 residues in the CDR3.

In this sample, this clone turned up once. The chain has TRBV18 and TRBJ2-1, with 12 bases that match TRBD2. With V trimmed by 3 bases and J by 8 bases, 5 bases remained unmatched. There are 15 residues in the CDR3. Germline lookup yields CDR1 KGHSH and CDR2 LQKENI. The CDR3 coding sequence is TGTGCCAGCTCACCCGGACTAGCGGGACAATATGAGCAGTTCTTC. Translated: CASSPGLAGQYEQFF.

This clone has more than one count but fewer than ten. The junction departs from the called germline gene at one end, perhaps through a read error. The J gene is TRBJ2-1, the V gene TRBV9, with 9 bases aligning to TRBD1. Per germline, CDR1 SGDLS and CDR2 YYNGEE. The CDR3 sequence is 16 residues long. CDR3 sequence: CASSEGGQGSDNGQFF. The CDR3 nucleotides are TGTGCCAGCAGCGAGGGGGGACAGGGAAGTGACAATGGGCAGTTCTTC.

CDR3 protein: CASSSAVSYNEQFF. The CDR3 bases are TGTGCCAGCTCCTCAGCGGTCTCCTACAATGAGCAGTTCTTC. The chain couples TRBV14 to TRBJ2-1; D is perhaps TRBD2 (5 bases). The CDR3 sequence is 14 residues long. The germline gives CDR1 SGHDN, CDR2 FVKESK. The V and J ends lost 8 bases and 0 bases respectively, with 11 bases between them.

The genes are TRBV7-9 and TRBJ1-1; D might be TRBD1 (5 bases). The CDR3 covers 12 residues. Per the germline V gene, CDR1 is SEHNR and CDR2 is FQNEAQ (reference sequence). V lost 6 bases, J lost 1 base, and 6 bases lay in between. CDR3 sequence: CASRGGNTEAFF. CDR3 DNA sequence: TGTGCCAGCAGGGGGGGGAACACTGAAGCTTTCTTT.

Details on this clone: The sample has other DNA sequences that encode this CDR3 too. The rearrangement uses TRBV11-3 and TRBJ2-7, with TRBD1 matching over 7 bases. With V trimmed by 1 base and J by 2 bases, 2 bases remained unmatched. Germline V gene sequence: CDR1 SGHNT, CDR2 YENEEA. This CDR3 is 14 amino acids long. The CDR3 loop reads CASSLGTGTYEQYF. CDR3 nucleotide sequence: TGTGCCAGCAGCTTAGGGACAGGTACCTACGAGCAGTACTTC.

This chain uses TRBV29-1 with TRBJ1-2; possible D gene TRBD1, 5 bases. Looked up from germline, CDR1 is SQVTM and CDR2 is ANQGSEA. CDR3 size: 13 residues. The ends were cut back, 8 bases at V and 7 bases at J, with 20 bases in the middle. The CDR3 loop reads CSSDGGVSRGYTF. The CDR3 coding sequence is TGCAGCTCGGACGGGGGGGTCTCCCGTGGCTACACCTTC.

This clone was seen a handful of times. Different DNA sequences within this sample yield the same CDR3. The chain employs TRBV28 and TRBJ2-2; D is undetermined. V lost 3 bases and J 1 base, leaving 6 bases between the germline ends. This CDR3 has 14 amino acids. Germline lookup yields CDR1 MDHEN and CDR2 SYDVKM. The CDR3, as DNA: TGTGCCAGCAGTTTGGCAGGGAACACCGGGGAGCTGTTTTTT. The encoded protein is CASSLAGNTGELFF.

V and J are TRBV6-1 and TRBJ2-1, with 11 bases matching TRBD2. V was pared by 0 bases and J by 9 bases, with 10 bases of the junction left unmatched. In germline, CDR1 is MNHNS, CDR2 SASEGT. This CDR3 contains 17 residues. The CDR3 DNA is TGTGCCAGCAGTGAAGCAGGCGAGACTAGCGGGAAACGTGAGCAGTTCTTC. Translation gives CASSEAGETSGKREQFF.

This chain uses TRBV20-1 with TRBJ1-1, with TRBD1 matching over 10 bases. CDR1 is DFQATT and CDR2 is SNEGSKA in the germline V gene (reference sequence). Trimming removed 6 bases from V and 11 bases from J; junction bases left unmatched: 6. This CDR3 spans 11 amino acids. This chain's CDR3 is CSAGTGEGAFF. CDR3 nucleotides: TGCAGTGCCGGGACAGGGGAGGGCGCTTTCTTT.

As concerns this clone: A junction end diverges from the germline sequence, so it may reflect a read error. The gene calls are TRBV29-1 and TRBJ1-1, with D unclear. The CDR3 sequence is 13 residues long. Germline CDR1 and CDR2: SQVTM and ANQGSEA. This chain's CDR3 is CSVGLAENTEDFF. CDR3 sequence (DNA): TGCAGCGTTGGGTTGGCGGAGAACACTGAAGATTTCTTT.

The chain employs TRBV25-1 and TRBJ1-2, with 8 bases fitting TRBD1. J lost 4 bases, V lost 4 bases, and 2 bases had no gene match. Germline CDR1 reads MGHDK; CDR2 reads SYGVNS. This CDR3 is built from 13 residues. CDR3 nucleotides: TGTGCCAGCAGTGCCGACAGGGGCTATGGCTACACCTTC. Translating it yields CASSADRGYGYTF.

The chain carries TRBV13 and TRBJ1-1, with D perhaps matching TRBD1 (6 bases). Germline lookup yields CDR1 PRHDT and CDR2 FYEKMQ (reference sequence). The CDR3 extends over 17 amino acids. With 5 bases removed from V and 6 bases from J, the gap between germline ends came to 25 bases. CDR3 amino acids: CASSPRGGMGELAEAFF. CDR3 in DNA: TGTGCCAGCAGCCCTAGGGGGGGTATGGGGGAATTGGCTGAAGCTTTCTTT.